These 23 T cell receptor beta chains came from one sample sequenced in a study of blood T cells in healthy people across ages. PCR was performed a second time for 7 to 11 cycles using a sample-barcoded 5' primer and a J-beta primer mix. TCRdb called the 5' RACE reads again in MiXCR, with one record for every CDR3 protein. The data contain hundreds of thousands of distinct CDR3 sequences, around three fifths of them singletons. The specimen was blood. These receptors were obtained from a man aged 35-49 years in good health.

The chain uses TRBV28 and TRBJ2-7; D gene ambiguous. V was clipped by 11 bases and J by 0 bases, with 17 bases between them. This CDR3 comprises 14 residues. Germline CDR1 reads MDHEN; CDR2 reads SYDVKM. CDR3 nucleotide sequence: TGTGCCCATCCCTCCCCCGATAGCTCCTACGAGCAGTACTTC. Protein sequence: CAHPSPDSSYEQYF.

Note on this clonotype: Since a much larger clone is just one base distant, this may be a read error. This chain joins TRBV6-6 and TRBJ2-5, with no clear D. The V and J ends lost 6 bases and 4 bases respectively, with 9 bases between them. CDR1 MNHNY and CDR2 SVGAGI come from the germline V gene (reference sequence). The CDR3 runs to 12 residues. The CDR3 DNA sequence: TGTGCCAGCAGGTATTCTCGAGAGACCCAGTACTTC. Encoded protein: CASRYSRETQYF.

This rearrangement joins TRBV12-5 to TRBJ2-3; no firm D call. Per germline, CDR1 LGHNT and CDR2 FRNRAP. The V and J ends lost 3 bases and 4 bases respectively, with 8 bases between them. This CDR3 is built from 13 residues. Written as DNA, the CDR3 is TGTGCTAGTGGTTTAACAGAGGCAGATACGCAGTATTTT. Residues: CASGLTEADTQYF. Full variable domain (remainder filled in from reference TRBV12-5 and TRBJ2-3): DARVTQTPRHKVTEMGQEVTMRCQPILGHNTVFWYRQTMMQGLELLAYFRNRAPLDDSGMPKDRFSAEMPDATLATLKIQPSEPRDSAVYFCASGLTEADTQYFGPGTRLTVL.

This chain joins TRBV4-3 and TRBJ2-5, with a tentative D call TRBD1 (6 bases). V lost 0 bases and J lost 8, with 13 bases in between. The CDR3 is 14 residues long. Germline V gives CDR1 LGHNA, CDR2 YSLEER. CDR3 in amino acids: CASSQDTGRGTQYF. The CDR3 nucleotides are TGCGCCAGCAGCCAAGATACAGGGCGAGGAACCCAGTACTTC.

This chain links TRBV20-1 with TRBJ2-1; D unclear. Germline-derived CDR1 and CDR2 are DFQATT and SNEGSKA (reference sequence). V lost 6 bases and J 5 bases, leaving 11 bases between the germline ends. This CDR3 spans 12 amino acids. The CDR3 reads CSARSYDNEQFF. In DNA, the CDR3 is TGCAGTGCGCGGTCATACGACAATGAGCAGTTCTTC.

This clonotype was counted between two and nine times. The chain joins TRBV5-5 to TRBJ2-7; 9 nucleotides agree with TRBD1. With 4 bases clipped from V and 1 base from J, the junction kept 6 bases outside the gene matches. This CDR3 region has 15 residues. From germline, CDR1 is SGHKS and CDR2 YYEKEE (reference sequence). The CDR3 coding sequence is TGTGCCAGCAGCCCTACAGGGGGCGGGTCCTACGAGCAGTACTTC. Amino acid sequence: CASSPTGGGSYEQYF.

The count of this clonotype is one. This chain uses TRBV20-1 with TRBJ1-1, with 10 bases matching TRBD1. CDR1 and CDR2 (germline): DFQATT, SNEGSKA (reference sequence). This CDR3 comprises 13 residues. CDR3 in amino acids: CSAKGQGVTEAFF. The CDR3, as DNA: TGCAGCGCAAAAGGACAGGGGGTCACTGAAGCTTTCTTT.

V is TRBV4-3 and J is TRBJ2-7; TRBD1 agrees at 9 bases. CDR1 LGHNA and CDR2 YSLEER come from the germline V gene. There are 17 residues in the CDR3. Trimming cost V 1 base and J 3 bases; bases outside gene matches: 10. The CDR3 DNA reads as TGCGCCAGCAGCCAAGGGACCTACAGGGGGCCCTACTACGAGCAGTACTTC. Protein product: CASSQGTYRGPYYEQYF.

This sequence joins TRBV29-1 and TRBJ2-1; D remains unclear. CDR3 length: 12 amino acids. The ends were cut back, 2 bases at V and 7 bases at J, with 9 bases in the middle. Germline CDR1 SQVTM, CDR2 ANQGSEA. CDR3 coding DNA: TGCAGCGTTGAATTCTTGGGGAATGAGCAGTTCTTC. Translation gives CSVEFLGNEQFF.

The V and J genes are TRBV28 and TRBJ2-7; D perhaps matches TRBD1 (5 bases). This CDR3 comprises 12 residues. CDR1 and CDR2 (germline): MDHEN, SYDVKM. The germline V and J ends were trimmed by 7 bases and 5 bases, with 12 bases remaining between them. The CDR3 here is CASTIQGHEQYF. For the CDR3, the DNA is TGTGCCAGCACCATCCAGGGCCACGAGCAGTACTTC. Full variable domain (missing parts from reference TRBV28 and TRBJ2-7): DVKVTQSSRYLVKRTGEKVFLECVQDMDHENMFWYRQDPGLGLRLIYFSYDVKMKEKGDIPEGYSVSREKKERFSLILESASTNQTSMYLCASTIQGHEQYFGPGTRLTVT.

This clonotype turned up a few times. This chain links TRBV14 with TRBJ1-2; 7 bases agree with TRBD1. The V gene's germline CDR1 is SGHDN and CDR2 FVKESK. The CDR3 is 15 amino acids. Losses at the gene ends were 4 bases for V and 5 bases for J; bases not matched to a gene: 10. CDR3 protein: CASSPRRDSSYGYTF. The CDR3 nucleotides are TGTGCCAGCAGCCCTCGCCGGGACAGCTCGTATGGCTACACCTTC.

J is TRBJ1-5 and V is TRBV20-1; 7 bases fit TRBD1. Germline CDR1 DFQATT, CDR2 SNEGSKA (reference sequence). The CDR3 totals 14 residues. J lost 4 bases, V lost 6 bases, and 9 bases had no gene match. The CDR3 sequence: CSASTTGSNQPQHF. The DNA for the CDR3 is TGCAGTGCGAGTACGACAGGGTCTAATCAGCCCCAGCATTTT.

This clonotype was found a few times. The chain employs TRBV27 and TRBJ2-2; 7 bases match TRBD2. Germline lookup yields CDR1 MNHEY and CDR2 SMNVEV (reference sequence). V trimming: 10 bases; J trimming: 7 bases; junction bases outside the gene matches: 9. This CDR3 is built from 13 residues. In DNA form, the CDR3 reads TGTGCCATTGGGGAGGGATGGGGCGGGGAGCTGTTTTTT. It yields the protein CAIGEGWGGELFF.

The CDR3 sequence: CSARIRATNEKLFF. The CDR3 bases are TGCAGTGCTCGGATCCGGGCAACTAATGAAAAACTGTTTTTT. The V and J genes are TRBV20-1 and TRBJ1-4; the D is unclear. The germline V gene encodes CDR1 DFQATT and CDR2 SNEGSKA (reference sequence). Between the trimmed V and J ends, which lost 5 bases and 0 bases, there was a span of 10 bases. The CDR3 has 14 amino acids.

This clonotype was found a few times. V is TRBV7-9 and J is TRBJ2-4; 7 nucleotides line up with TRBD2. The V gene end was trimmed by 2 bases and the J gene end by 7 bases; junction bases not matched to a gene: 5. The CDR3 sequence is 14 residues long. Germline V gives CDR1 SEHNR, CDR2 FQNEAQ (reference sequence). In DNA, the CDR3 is TGTGCCAGCAGCTTAACGGGGGGTGTCAACATTCAGTACTTC. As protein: CASSLTGGVNIQYF.

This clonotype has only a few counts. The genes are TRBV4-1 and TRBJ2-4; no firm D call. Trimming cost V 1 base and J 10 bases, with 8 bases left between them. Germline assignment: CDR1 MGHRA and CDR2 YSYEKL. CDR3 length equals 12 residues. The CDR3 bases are TGCGCCAGCAGCCAAGGACAAGATATTCAGTACTTC. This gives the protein CASSQGQDIQYF.

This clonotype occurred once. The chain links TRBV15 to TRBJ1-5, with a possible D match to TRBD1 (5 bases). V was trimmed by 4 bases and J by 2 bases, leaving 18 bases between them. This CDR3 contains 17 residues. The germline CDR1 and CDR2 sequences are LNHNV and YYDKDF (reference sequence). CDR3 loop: CATSTRSMGLGNQPQHF. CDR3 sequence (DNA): TGTGCCACCAGCACCCGATCGATGGGGCTCGGCAATCAGCCCCAGCATTTT.

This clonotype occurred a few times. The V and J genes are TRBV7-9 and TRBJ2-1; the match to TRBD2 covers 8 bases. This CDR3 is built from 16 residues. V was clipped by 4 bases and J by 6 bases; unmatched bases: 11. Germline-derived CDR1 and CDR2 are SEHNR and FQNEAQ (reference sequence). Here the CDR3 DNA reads TGTGCCAGCAGCTCAAAAGGCGGGGGGCCACCCAATGAGCAGTTCTTC. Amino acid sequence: CASSSKGGGPPNEQFF.

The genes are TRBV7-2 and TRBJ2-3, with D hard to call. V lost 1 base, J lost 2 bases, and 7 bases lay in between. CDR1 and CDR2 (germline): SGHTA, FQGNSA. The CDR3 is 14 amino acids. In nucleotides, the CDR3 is TGTGCCAGCAGCTTAGTATACCCCACAGATACGCAGTATTTT. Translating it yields CASSLVYPTDTQYF.

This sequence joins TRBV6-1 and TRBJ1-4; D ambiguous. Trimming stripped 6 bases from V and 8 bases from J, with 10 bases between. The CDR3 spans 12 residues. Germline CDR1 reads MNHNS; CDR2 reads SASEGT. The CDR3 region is CASRDSGEKLFF. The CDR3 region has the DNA TGTGCCAGCAGGGATTCAGGAGAAAAACTGTTTTTT.

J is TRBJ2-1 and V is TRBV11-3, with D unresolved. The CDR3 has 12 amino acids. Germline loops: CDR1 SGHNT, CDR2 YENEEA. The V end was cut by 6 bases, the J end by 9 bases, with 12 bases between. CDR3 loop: CASRKTVGEQFF. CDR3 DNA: TGTGCCAGCAGGAAAACCGTGGGTGAGCAGTTCTTC.

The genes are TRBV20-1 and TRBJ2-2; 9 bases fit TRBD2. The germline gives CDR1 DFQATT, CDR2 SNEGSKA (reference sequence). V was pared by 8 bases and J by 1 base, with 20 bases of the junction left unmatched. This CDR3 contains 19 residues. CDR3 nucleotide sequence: TGCAGTCCCAGGACCCCGCGGGGGGGCATCACGATGAACACCGGGGAGCTGTTTTTT. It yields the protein CSPRTPRGGITMNTGELFF.

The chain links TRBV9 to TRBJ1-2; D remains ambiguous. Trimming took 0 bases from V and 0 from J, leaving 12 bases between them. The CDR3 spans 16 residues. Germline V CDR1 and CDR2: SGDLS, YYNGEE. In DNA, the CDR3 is TGTGCCAGCAGCGTAGCCCGAGAAGACTCTAACTATGGCTACACCTTC. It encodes CASSVAREDSNYGYTF.